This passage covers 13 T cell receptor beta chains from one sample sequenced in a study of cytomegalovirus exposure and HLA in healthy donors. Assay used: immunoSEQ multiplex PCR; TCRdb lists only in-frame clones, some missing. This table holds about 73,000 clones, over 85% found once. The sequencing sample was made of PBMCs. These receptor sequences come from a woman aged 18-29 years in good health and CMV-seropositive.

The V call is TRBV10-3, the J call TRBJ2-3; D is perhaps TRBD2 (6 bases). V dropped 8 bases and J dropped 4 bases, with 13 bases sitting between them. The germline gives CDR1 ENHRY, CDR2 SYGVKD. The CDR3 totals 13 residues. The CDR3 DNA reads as TGTGCCATCCGGGGGACTCCTCCAGATACGCAGTATTTT. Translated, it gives CAIRGTPPDTQYF.

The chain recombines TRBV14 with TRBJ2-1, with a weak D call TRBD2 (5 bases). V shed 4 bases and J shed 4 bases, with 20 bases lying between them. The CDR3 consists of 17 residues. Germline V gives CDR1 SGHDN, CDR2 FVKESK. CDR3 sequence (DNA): TGTGCCAGCAGCCCTCCCGTAAGCGCGCGGACTTACAATGAGCAGTTCTTC. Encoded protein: CASSPPVSARTYNEQFF. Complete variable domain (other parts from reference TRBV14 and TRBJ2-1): EAGVTQFPSHSVIEKGQTVTLRCDPISGHDNLYWYRRVMGKEIKFLLHFVKESKQDESGMPNNRFLAERTGGTYSTLKVQPAELEDSGVYFCASSPPVSARTYNEQFFGPGTRLTVL.

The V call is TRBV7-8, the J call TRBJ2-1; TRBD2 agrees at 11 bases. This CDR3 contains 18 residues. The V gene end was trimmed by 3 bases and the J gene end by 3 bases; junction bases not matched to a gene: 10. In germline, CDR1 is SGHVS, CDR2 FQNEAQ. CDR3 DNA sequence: TGTGCCAGCAGCTTCAGCCCGGCTAGCGGGAGGATCTACAATGAGCAGTTCTTC. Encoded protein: CASSFSPASGRIYNEQFF.

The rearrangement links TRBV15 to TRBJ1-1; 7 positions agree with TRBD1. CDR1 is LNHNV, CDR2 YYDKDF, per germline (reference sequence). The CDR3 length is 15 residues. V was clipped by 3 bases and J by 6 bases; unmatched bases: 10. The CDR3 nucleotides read TGTGCCACCAGCAGGGACCAGGGGGGTACCGCTGAAGCTTTCTTT. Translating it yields CATSRDQGGTAEAFF.

CDR3 region: CASSEGTVNNEQFF. CDR3 bases: TGTGCCAGCAGTGAGGGGACAGTAAACAATGAGCAGTTCTTC. The chain carries TRBV27 and TRBJ2-1; TRBD1 aligns across 7 bases. J gave up 5 bases and V 5 bases, and 6 bases lay outside the gene matches. This CDR3 is built from 14 residues. The germline CDR1 and CDR2 sequences are MNHEY and SMNVEV (reference sequence).

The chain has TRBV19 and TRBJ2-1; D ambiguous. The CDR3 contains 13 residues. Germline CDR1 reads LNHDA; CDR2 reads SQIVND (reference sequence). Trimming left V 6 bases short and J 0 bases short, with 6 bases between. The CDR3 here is CASSPFSYNEQFF. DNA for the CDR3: TGTGCCAGTAGCCCGTTCTCCTACAATGAGCAGTTCTTC.

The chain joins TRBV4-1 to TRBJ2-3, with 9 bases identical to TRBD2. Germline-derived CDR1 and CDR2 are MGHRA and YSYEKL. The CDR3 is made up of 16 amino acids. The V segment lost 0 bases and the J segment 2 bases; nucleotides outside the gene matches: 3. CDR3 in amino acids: CASSQEERGATDTQYF. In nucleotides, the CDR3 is TGCGCCAGCAGCCAAGAGGAGCGGGGGGCCACAGATACGCAGTATTTT.

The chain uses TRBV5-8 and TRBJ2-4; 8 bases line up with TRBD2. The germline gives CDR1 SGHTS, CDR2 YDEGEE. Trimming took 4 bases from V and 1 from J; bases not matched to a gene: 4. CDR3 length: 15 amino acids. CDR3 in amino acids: CASSRRGEAKNIQYF. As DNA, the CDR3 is TGTGCCAGCAGCCGGCGGGGGGAGGCCAAAAACATTCAGTACTTC.

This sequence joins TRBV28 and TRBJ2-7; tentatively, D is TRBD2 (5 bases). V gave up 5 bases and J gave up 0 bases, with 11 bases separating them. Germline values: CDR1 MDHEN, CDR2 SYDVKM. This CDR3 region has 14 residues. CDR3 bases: TGTGCCAGCAGTATTAGCGCGAGCTCCTACGAGCAGTACTTC. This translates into CASSISASSYEQYF. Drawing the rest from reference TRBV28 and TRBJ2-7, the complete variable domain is DVKVTQSSRYLVKRTGEKVFLECVQDMDHENMFWYRQDPGLGLRLIYFSYDVKMKEKGDIPEGYSVSREKKERFSLILESASTNQTSMYLCASSISASSYEQYFGPGTRLTVT.

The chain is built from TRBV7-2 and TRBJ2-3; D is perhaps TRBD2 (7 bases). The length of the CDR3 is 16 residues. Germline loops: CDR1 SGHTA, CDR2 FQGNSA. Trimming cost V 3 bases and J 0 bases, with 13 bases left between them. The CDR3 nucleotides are TGTGCCAGCAGCTTGGGGCGGGGGCAAAGCACAGATACGCAGTATTTT. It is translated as CASSLGRGQSTDTQYF.

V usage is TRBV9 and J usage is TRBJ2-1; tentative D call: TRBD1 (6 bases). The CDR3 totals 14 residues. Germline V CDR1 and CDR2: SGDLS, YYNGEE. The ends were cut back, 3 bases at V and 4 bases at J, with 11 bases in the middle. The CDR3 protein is CASSAPTGYNEQFF. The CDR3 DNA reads TGTGCCAGCAGCGCACCGACAGGATACAATGAGCAGTTCTTC. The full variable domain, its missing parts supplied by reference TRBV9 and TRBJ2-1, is DSGVTQTPKHLITATGQRVTLRCSPRSGDLSVYWYQQSLDQGLQFLIQYYNGEERAKGNILERFSAQQFPDLHSELNLSSLELGDSALYFCASSAPTGYNEQFFGPGTRLTVL.

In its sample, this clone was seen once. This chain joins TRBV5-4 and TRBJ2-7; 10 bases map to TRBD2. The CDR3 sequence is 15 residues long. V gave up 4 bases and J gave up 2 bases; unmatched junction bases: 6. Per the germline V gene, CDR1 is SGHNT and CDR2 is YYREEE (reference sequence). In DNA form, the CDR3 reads TGTGCCAGCAGCCCAAGCGGGGGGGTCCCCTACGAGCAGTACTTC. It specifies CASSPSGGVPYEQYF.

This CDR3 is CSASRGGYTF. In nucleotides, the CDR3 is TGCAGTGCTTCCCGGGGGGGCTACACCTTC. The rearrangement uses TRBV20-1 and TRBJ1-2, with D perhaps matching TRBD1 (5 bases). V lost 5 bases and J lost 8, with 9 bases in between. Germline V gene sequence: CDR1 DFQATT, CDR2 SNEGSKA (reference sequence). The length of the CDR3 is 10 residues.